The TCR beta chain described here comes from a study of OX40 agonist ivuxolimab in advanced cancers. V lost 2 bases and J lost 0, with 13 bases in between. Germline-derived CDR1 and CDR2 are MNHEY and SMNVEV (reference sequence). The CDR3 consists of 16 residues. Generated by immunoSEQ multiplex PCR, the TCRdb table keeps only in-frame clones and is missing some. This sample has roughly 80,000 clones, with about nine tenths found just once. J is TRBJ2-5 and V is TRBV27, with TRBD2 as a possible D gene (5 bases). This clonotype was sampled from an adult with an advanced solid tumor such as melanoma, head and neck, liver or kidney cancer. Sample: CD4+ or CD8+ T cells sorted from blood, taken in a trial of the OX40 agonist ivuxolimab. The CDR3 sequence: CASSLRGRLYQETQYF. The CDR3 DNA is TGTGCCAGCAGTTTACGGGGTCGACTATACCAAGAGACCCAGTACTTC.